This T cell receptor (beta chain) was recorded in a study of T cells after posttransplantation cyclophosphamide. Regarding this clone: Its antigen is unidentified.

Points from the study as a whole: TRB overlap between skin or GI tissue T cells and blood was limited. Recipient CMV seropositivity and CMV reactivation strongly tracked TRB clonality. Later blood repertoires were often dominated by clones from the donor CD8+ memory compartment.

The CDR3 totals 13 residues. The germline V gene has CDR1 MNHEY and CDR2 SVGAGI. Unmatched junction bases numbered 4, after V lost 7 bases and J lost 4 bases. The method was immunoSEQ multiplex PCR; TCRdb's version includes in-frame clones alone and lacks a portion of them. The sample is made up of tens of thousands of clones, none counted only once. The related graft donor's blood sample was taken on the day of bone marrow donation. This clonotype originated in a man aged 35 to 55 in good health, CMV-negative, and a related stem cell transplant donor. Sequenced: PBMCs. V is TRBV6-5 and J is TRBJ2-7, with 10 positions matching TRBD2. The CDR3 is CASILAGGYEQYF. The CDR3, as DNA: TGTGCCAGCATTTTAGCGGGAGGATACGAGCAGTACTTC.